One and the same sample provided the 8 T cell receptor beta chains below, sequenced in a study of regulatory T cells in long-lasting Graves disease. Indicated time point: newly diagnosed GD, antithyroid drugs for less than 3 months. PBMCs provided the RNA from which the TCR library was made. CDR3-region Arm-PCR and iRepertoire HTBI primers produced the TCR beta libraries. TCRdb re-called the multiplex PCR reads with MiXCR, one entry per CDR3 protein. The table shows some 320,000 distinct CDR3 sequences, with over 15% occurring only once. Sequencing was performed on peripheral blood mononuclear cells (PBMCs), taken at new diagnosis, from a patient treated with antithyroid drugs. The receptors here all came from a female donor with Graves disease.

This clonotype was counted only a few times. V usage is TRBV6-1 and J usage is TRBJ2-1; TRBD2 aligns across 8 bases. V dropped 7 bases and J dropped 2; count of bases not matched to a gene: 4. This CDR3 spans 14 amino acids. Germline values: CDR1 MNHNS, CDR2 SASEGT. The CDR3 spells CASNLAGTYNEQFF. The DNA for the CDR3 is TGTGCCAGCAATCTAGCGGGCACCTACAATGAGCAGTTCTTC.

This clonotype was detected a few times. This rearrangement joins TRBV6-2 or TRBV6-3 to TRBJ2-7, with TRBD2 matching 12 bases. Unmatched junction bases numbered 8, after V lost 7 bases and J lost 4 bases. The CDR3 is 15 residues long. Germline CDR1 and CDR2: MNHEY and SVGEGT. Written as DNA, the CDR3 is TGTGCCAGCACTGAAGAACTAGCGGGAGGATACGAGCAGTACTTC. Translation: CASTEELAGGYEQYF.

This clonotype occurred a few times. This chain's CDR3 is CSAREGAQYF. Written as DNA, the CDR3 is TGCAGTGCCCGGGAGGGCGCGCAGTATTTT. The chain links TRBV20-1 to TRBJ2-3; 8 bases agree with TRBD2. There are 10 residues in the CDR3. Germline lookup yields CDR1 DFQATT and CDR2 SNEGSKA (reference sequence). Losses at the gene ends were 6 bases for V and 10 bases for J; bases not matched to a gene: 3.

CDR3 sequence reads: CASSLVTVQNTEAFF. CDR3 nucleotide sequence: TGTGCCAGCAGCTTAGTGACGGTACAAAACACTGAAGCTTTCTTT. The V and J genes are TRBV7-2 and TRBJ1-1; D call uncertain. V was cut by 1 base and J by 2 bases, with 11 bases left in between. CDR3 size: 15 residues. Germline V CDR1 and CDR2: SGHTA, FQGNSA.

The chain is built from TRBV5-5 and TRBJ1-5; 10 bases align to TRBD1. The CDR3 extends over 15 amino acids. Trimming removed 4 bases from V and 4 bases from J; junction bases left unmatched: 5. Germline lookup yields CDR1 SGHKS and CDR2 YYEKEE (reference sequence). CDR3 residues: CASSPGQGRNQPQHF. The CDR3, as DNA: TGTGCCAGCAGCCCGGGACAGGGGAGGAATCAGCCCCAGCATTTT.

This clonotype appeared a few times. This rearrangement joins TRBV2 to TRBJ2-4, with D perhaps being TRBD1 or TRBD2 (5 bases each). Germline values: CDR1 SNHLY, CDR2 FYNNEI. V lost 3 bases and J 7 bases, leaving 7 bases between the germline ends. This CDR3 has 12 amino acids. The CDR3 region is CASSEGVNIQYF. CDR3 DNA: TGTGCCAGCAGTGAGGGGGTGAACATTCAGTACTTC.

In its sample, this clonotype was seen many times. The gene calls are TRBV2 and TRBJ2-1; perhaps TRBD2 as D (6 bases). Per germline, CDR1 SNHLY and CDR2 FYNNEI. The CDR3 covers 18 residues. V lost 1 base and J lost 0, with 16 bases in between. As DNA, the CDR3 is TGTGCCAGCAGTGAAGGGATTGCGGGAAGCTACTCCTACAATGAGCAGTTCTTC. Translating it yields CASSEGIAGSYSYNEQFF.

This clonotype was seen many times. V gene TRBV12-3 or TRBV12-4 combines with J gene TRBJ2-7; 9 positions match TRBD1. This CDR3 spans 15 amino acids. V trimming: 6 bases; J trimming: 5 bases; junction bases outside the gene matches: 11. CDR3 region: CASSQTGTGTHEQYF. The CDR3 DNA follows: TGTGCCAGCAGCCAGACCGGGACAGGGACCCACGAGCAGTACTTC.